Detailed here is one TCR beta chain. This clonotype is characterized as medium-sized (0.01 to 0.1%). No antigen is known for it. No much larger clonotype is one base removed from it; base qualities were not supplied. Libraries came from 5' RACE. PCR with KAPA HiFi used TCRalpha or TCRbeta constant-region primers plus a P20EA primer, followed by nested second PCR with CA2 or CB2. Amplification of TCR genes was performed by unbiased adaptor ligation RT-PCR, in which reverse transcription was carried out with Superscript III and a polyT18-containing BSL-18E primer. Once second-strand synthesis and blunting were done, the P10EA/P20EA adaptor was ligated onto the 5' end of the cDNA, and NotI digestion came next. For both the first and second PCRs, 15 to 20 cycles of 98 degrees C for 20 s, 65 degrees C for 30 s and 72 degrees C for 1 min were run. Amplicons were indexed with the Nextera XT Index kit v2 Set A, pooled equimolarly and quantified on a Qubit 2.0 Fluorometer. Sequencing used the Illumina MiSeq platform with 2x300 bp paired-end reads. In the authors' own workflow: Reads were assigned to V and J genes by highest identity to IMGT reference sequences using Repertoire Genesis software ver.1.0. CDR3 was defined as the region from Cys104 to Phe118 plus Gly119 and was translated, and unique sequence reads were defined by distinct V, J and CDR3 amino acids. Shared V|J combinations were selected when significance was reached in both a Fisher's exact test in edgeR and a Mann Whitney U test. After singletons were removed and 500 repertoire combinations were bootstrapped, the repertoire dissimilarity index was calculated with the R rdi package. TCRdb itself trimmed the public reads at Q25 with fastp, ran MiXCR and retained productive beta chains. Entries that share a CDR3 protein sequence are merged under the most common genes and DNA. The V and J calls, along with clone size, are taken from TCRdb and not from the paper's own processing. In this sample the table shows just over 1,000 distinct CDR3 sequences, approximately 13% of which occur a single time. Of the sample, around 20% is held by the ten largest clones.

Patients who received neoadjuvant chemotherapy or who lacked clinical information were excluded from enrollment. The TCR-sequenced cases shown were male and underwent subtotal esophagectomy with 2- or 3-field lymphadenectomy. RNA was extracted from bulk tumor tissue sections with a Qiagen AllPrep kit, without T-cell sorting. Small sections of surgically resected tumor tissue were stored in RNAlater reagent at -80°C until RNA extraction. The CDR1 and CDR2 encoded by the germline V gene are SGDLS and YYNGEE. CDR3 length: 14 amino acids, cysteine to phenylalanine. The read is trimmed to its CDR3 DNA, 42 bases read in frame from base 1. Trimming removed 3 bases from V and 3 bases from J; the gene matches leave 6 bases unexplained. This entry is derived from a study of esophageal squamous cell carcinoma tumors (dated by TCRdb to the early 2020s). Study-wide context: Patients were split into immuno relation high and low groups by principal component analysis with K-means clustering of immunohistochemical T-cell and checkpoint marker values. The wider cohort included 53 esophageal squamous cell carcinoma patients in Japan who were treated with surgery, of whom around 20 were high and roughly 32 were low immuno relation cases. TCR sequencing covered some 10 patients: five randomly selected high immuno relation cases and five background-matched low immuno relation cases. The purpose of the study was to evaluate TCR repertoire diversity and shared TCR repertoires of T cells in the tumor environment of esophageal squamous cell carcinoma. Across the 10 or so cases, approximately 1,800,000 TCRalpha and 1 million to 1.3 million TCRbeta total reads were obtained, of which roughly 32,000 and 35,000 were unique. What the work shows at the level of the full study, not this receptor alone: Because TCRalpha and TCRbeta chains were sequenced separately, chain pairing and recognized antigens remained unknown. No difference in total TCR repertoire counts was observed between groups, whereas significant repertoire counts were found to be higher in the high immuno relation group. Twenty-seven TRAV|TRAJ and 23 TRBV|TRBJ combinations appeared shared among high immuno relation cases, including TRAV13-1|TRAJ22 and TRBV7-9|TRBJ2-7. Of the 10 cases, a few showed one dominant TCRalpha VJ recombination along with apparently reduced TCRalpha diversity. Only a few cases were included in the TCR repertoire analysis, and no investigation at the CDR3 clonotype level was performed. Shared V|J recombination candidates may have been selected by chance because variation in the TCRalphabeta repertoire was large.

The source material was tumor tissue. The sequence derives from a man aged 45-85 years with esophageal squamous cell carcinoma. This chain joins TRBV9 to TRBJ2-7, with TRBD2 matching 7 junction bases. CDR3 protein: CASSALGGFYEQYF. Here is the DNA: TGTGCCAGCAGCGCGCTGGGGGGGTTCTACGAGCAGTACTTC.